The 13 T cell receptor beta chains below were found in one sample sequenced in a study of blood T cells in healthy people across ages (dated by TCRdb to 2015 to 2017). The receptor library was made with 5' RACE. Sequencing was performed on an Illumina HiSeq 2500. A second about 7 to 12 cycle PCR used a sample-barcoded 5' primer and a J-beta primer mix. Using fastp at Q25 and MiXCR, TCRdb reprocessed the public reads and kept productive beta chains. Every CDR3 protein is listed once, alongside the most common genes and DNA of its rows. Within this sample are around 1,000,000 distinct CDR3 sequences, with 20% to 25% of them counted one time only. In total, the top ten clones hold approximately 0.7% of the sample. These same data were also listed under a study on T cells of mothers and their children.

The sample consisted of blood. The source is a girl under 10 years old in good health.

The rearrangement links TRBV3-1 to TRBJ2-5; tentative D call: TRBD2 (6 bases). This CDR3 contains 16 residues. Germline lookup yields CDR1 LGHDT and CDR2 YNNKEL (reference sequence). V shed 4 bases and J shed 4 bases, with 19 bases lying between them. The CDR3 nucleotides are TGTGCCAGCAGCCTCCAAGTCGGGAGCGGAGGAGAGACCCAGTACTTC. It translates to CASSLQVGSGGETQYF.

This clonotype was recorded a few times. The CDR3 loop is CASSTWVHEQFF. The CDR3, as DNA: TGTGCCAGCAGCACATGGGTCCATGAGCAGTTCTTC. The chain links TRBV12-3 or TRBV12-4 to TRBJ2-5; D not certain. The J call is doubtful: the DNA matches TRBJ2-1 better. The CDR3 sequence is 12 residues long.

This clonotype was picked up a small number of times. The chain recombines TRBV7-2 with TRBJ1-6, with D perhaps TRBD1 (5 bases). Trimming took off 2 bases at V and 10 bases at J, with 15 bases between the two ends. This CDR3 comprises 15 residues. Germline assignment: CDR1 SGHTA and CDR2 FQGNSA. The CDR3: CASSLYGQGASPLHF. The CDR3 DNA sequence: TGTGCCAGCAGCTTATACGGGCAGGGTGCCTCACCCCTCCACTTT.

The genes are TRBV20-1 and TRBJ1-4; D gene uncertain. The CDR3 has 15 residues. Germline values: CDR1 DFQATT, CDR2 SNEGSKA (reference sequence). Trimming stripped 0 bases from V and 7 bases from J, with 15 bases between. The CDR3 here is CSARDDVAPSEKLFF. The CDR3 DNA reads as TGCAGTGCTAGAGATGATGTAGCGCCCAGTGAAAAACTGTTTTTT.

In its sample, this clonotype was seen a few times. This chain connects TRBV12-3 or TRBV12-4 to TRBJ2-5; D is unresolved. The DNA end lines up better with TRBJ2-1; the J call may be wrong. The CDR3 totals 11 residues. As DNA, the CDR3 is TGTGCCAGCAGTTTAAACGATGAGCAGTTCTTC. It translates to CASSLNDEQFF.

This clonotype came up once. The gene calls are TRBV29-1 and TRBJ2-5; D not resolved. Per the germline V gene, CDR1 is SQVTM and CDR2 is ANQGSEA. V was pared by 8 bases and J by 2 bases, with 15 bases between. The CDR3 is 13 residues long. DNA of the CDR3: TGCAGCTTCCGAGTGAACGATCAAGAGACCCAGTACTTC. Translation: CSFRVNDQETQYF.

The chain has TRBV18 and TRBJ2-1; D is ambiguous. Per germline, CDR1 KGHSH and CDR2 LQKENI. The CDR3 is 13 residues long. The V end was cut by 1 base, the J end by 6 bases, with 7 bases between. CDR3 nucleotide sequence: TGTGCCAGCTCACCACAGGGTCGCAATGAGCAGTTCTTC. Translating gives CASSPQGRNEQFF.

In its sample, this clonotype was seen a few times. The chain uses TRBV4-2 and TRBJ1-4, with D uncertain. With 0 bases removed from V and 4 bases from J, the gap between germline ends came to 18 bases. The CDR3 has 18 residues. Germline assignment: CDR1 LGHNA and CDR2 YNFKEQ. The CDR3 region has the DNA TGTGCCAGCAGCCAAGACGGTGGGAGACGGCCTCTTAATGAAAAACTGTTTTTT. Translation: CASSQDGGRRPLNEKLFF.

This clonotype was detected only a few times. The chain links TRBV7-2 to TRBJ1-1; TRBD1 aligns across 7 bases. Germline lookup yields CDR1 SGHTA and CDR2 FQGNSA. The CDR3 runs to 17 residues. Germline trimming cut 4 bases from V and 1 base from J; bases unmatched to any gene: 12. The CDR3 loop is CASSSSRDSYSNTEAFF. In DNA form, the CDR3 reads TGTGCCAGCAGCTCAAGTAGGGACAGTTATTCGAACACTGAAGCTTTCTTT.

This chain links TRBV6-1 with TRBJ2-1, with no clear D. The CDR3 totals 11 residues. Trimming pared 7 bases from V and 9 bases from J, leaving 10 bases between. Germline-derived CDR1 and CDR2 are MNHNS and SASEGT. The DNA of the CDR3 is TGTGCCAGCAACATTCGCGGTGAGCAGTTCTTC. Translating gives CASNIRGEQFF.

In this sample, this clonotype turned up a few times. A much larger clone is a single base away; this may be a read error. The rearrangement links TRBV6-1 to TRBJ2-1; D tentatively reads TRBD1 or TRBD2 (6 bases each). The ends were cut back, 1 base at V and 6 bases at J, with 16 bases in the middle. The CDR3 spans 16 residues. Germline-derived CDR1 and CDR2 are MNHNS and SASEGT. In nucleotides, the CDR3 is TGTGCCAGCAGTGAAGGAGTCGGGGGCGTCACCAATGAGCAGTTCTTC. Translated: CASSEGVGGVTNEQFF.

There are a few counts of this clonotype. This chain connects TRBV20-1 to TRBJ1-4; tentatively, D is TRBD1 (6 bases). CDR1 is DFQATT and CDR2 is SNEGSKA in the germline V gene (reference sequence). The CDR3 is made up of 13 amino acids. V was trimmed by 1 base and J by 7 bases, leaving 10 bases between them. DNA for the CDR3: TGCAGTGCTAGAGGGACAGTAAGTGAAAAACTGTTTTTT. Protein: CSARGTVSEKLFF.

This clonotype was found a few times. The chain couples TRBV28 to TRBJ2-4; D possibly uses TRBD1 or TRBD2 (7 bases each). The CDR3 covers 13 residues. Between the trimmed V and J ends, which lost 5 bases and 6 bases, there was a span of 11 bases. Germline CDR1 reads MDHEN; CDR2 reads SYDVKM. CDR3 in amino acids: CASSQGGINIQYF. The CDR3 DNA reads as TGTGCCAGCAGTCAGGGGGGGATAAACATTCAGTACTTC.